The source of this T cell receptor beta chain is a study of cytomegalovirus exposure and HLA in healthy donors. Across the whole study: The 120 or so validation repertoires used a platform that matched the one used for the roughly 700 first-cohort repertoires, as a later analysis reported. Notes on the study in general: Subsequent analysis of the 120 or so validation repertoires found a tendency for first-cohort TCR clusters to co-occur. Among TCR beta chains, those listed as cytomegalovirus-associated numbered 164.

Trimming pared 1 base from V and 8 bases from J, leaving 16 bases between. CDR3 length equals 15 residues. The germline gives CDR1 SGHRS, CDR2 YFSETQ. Sequencing was performed with immunoSEQ multiplex PCR; in TCRdb, only in-frame clones are kept and a portion is missing. Among approximately 150,000 clones listed, approximately 87% were seen once. In its sample, this clone was seen once. The target antigen is unknown. This TCR derives from a woman aged 25 to 39 in good health and CMV-seronegative. Sequencing used PBMCs. The chain uses TRBV5-1 and TRBJ2-1, with D hard to call. The CDR3 reads CASSLRGRLLDEQFF. CDR3 nucleotides: TGCGCCAGCAGCTTGAGAGGTCGGCTGCTTGATGAGCAGTTCTTC. Drawing the rest from reference TRBV5-1 and TRBJ2-1, the complete variable domain is KAGVTQTPRYLIKTRGQQVTLSCSPISGHRSVSWYQQTPGQGLQFLFEYFSETQRNKGNFPGRFSGRQFSNSRSEMNVSTLELGDSALYLCASSLRGRLLDEQFFGPGTRLTVL.